This TCR beta chain derives from a study of technical replicates of blood from several donors. This table comes from immunoSEQ multiplex PCR, and its TCRdb copy is limited to in-frame clones, with some not included. The sample records 95,000 to 100,000 clones, almost 96% being singletons. The V gene's germline CDR1 is LNHDA and CDR2 SQIVND (reference sequence). Between the trimmed V and J ends, which lost 1 base and 0 bases, there was a span of 6 bases. The CDR3 consists of 15 residues. The rearrangement uses TRBV19 and TRBJ2-2; D is undetermined. This receptor was obtained from a human donor in good health. Sequenced sample: T cells isolated from PBMCs. The CDR3 region is CASSIGQANTGELFF. The DNA for the CDR3 is TGTGCCAGTAGTATAGGCCAGGCGAACACCGGGGAGCTGTTTTTT.